This TCR beta chain is from a study of shared clonotypes between healthy human individuals. General study points: Larger estimated richness was generally recorded for naive subsets relative to memory subsets.

CDR3 length: 15 residues. The germline gives CDR1 MNHEY, CDR2 SVGAGI. V was pared by 5 bases and J by 4 bases, with 7 bases of the junction left unmatched. Regarding this clone: As yet, its antigen is unknown.

Using immunoSEQ multiplex PCR, the repertoire was profiled, and TCRdb retains in-frame clones only, with some absent. The sample shows 1.6 million or so clones, just under 99% of them seen only once. The sequence derives from a man younger than 40 in good health. The chain joins TRBV6-5 to TRBJ2-5; TRBD1 aligns across 10 bases. Sequenced material: naive CD4+ T cells sorted from blood. Subset here: CD45RA+ positively selected. CDR3 residues: CASSPARDRGETQYF. In nucleotides, the CDR3 is TGTGCCAGCAGTCCCGCCCGGGACAGGGGAGAGACCCAGTACTTC.